A selection of T cell receptor beta chains follows, all from one sample in a study of cytomegalovirus exposure and HLA in healthy donors. Repertoires were generated with immunoSEQ multiplex PCR, while TCRdb's copy carries only in-frame clones and drops some. Of 100,000 to 150,000 clones in the sample, around four fifths are singletons; the top ten hold roughly 20%. The sequenced sample was PBMCs. The receptors come from a man younger than 35 in good health and CMV-seropositive. The CDR3 runs from the conserved cysteine through the conserved F or W. D genes are given only for firm matches. Rows give clone size only sometimes, using once, few, many, or a class for an expanded clone.

D	V	J	size	DNA	CDR3
TRBD2	TRBV5-4	TRBJ2-3	-	TGTGCCAGCAGCTCGGCGGGGGGCAACACAGATACGCAGTATTTT	CASSSAGGNTDTQYF
TRBD1	TRBV28	TRBJ1-4	-	TGTGCCAGCAGTTTATGGGGGACAGAAAATGAAAAACTGTTTTTT	CASSLWGTENEKLFF
-	TRBV28	TRBJ2-7	-	TGTGCCAGCAGATCCAGTACCTACGAGCAGTACTTC	CASRSSTYEQYF
-	TRBV6-5	TRBJ2-5	-	TGTGCCAGCCGTACGAGGGTGGGCCTCAAAGAGACCCAGTACTTC	CASRTRVGLKETQYF
TRBD1	TRBV6-4	TRBJ2-7	-	TGTGCCAGCAGTGATCCGGGACAGGGGCTAGGGAACGAGCAGTACTTC	CASSDPGQGLGNEQYF
-	TRBV7-9	TRBJ2-6	few	TGTGCCAGCAGCTTAGGGTTGGGGGGCTCTGGGGCCAACGTCCTGACTTTC	CASSLGLGGSGANVLTF
TRBD1	TRBV4-1	TRBJ1-1	-	TGCGCCAGCAGCCTTCGGGCGGGACAGGGCGACACTGAAGCTTTCTTT	CASSLRAGQGDTEAFF
TRBD2	TRBV19	TRBJ2-1	-	TGTGCCAGTAGTATCCCTAGCGGGGGGGACAATGAGCAGTTCTTC	CASSIPSGGDNEQFF
TRBD1	TRBV30	TRBJ1-5	-	TGTGCCTGGAGTTCTACAGGGGGCCGAAAGTATAGCAATCAGCCCCAGCATTTT	CAWSSTGGRKYSNQPQHF
-	TRBV10-3	TRBJ1-5	-	TGTGCCATCGCGGGGCCGGGGCAGCCCCAGCATTTT	CAIAGPGQPQHF
TRBD1	TRBV2	TRBJ1-5	few	TGTGCCAGTACCGGGACAGTCAATCAGCCCCAGCATTTT	CASTGTVNQPQHF
-	TRBV28	TRBJ2-3	-	TGTGCCAGCAGGCAGGGTGGTACAGATACGCAGTATTTT	CASRQGGTDTQYF
-	TRBV9	TRBJ2-3	-	TGTGCCAGCAGCGGGAGGGCCCAGGGTAGTGGTAGCACAGATACGCAGTATTTT	CASSGRAQGSGSTDTQYF
-	TRBV29-1	TRBJ1-1	-	TGCAGCGTTTTCCGGGAGAACACTGAAGCTTTCTTT	CSVFRENTEAFF
TRBD2	TRBV29-1	TRBJ2-2	-	TGCAGCGCGGGGGGGACGGATACGAACACCGGGGAGCTGTTTTTT	CSAGGTDTNTGELFF
-	TRBV6-1	TRBJ2-2	-	TGTGCCAGCAGTGAAACGGGTGCGAGCACCGGGGAGCTGTTTTTT	CASSETGASTGELFF
TRBD1	TRBV15	TRBJ2-4	-	TGTGCCACCAGCAGAGTTGAACAGGGGGTAAACATTCAGTACTTC	CATSRVEQGVNIQYF
-	TRBV5-5	TRBJ2-2	-	TGTGCCAGCAGCCTAGACAGCACCGGGGAGCTGTTTTTT	CASSLDSTGELFF
-	TRBV4-1	TRBJ2-4	-	TGCGCCAGCAGCCAGGGGCAGGGGAGCATTCAGTACTTC	CASSQGQGSIQYF
TRBD1	TRBV18	TRBJ1-6	few	TGTGCCAGCTCACCCCAGGGACAGGGTAATTCACCCCTCCACTTT	CASSPQGQGNSPLHF
-	TRBV7-3	TRBJ2-2	-	TGTGCCAGCAGCTCATCTAACGGGGAGCTGTTTTTT	CASSSSNGELFF
TRBD1	TRBV7-7	TRBJ2-2	-	TGTGCCAGCAGCCCCGGGACAGGCCCCGGGGAGCTGTTTTTT	CASSPGTGPGELFF
-	TRBV29-1	TRBJ1-6	-	TGCAGCACCGGAGATCGGGACATAGATAATTCACCCCTCCACTTT	CSTGDRDIDNSPLHF
TRBD1	TRBV15	TRBJ1-2	-	TGTGCCACCAGCAGGGACAGGGGGCCCGGTGACACCTTC	CATSRDRGPGDTF
TRBD1	TRBV29-1	TRBJ1-4	-	TGCAGCGCCCGGACAGGTACTAATGAAAAACTGTTTTTT	CSARTGTNEKLFF
TRBD2	TRBV6-5	TRBJ2-4	-	TGTGCCAGCAGTCCGCTAGCGGGGGGGCATCCTTGCTTC	CASSPLAGGHPCF
TRBD2	TRBV6-5	TRBJ2-1	-	TGTGCCAGTCACAAGAGTTGGAAGCGGGGGGCTGAGCAGTTCTTC	CASHKSWKRGAEQFF
-	TRBV6-5	TRBJ2-5	-	TGTGCCCTCCCCGAGGGGGTGGCAAAGGAGACCCAGTACTTC	CALPEGVAKETQYF
TRBD2	TRBV4-1	TRBJ2-7	-	TGCGCCAGCAGCCAAGGTCCTAGCGGGGGGTACGAGCAGTACTTC	CASSQGPSGGYEQYF
-	TRBV29-1	TRBJ2-1	-	TGCAGCGTTCGGAGGGTCCTCTTGAATGAGCAGTTCTTC	CSVRRVLLNEQFF
TRBD1	TRBV11-2	TRBJ1-6	once	TGTGCCAGCAGCTCAGGACAGGGTGCCTATAATTCACCCCTCCACTTT	CASSSGQGAYNSPLHF
-	TRBV6-1	TRBJ1-1	-	TGTGCCAGCAGTGAAAGGGGGTTGGGCACTGAAGCTTTCTTT	CASSERGLGTEAFF
-	TRBV5-1	TRBJ2-7	-	TGCGCCAGCAGCCAGAACAGGGTTTCGTCCGAGCAGTACTTC	CASSQNRVSSEQYF
-	TRBV15	TRBJ2-1	-	TGTGCCACGGGAAAGGGGAACATTGCTCGGTTCTTC	CATGKGNIARFF
-	TRBV5-4	TRBJ1-3	-	TGTGCCAGTAGCTCCCCGGGGGTAGGAAACACCATATATTTT	CASSSPGVGNTIYF
-	TRBV2	TRBJ2-1	-	TGTGCCATCCGGGACACCCTTATGAATGAGCAGTTCTTC	CAIRDTLMNEQFF
TRBD2	TRBV2	TRBJ2-3	-	TGTGCCAGCAGAACTAGCGCCAACACAGATACGCAGTATTTT	CASRTSANTDTQYF
-	TRBV7-9	TRBJ1-2	-	TGTGCCAGCAGCTTAATAAACACCGATGGCTACACCTTC	CASSLINTDGYTF
TRBD1	TRBV28	TRBJ2-7	-	TGTGCCAGCAGTTTGGGGACAGGGAACTACGAGCAGTACTTC	CASSLGTGNYEQYF
-	TRBV20-1	TRBJ2-7	-	TGCAGTGCTATACAGGGCTACGAGCAGTACTTC	CSAIQGYEQYF
TRBD1	TRBV6-6	TRBJ2-7	-	TGTGCCAGCAGCGGTAGGACAGGGAGCTCCTACGAGCAGTACTTC	CASSGRTGSSYEQYF
-	TRBV28	TRBJ2-7	once	TGTGCCAGCAGTTCCAGGGGCCCCTACGAGCAGTACTTC	CASSSRGPYEQYF
TRBD1	TRBV10-3	TRBJ2-5	-	TGTGCCATCAGTGAGTACGACAGGGTAGGAGTGGAGACCCAGTACTTC	CAISEYDRVGVETQYF
-	TRBV5-6	TRBJ2-7	few	TGTGCCAGCAGAAAGGGACTCAGCTACGAGCAGTACTTC	CASRKGLSYEQYF
-	TRBV5-1	TRBJ1-1	few	TGCGCCAGCAGCTCCCTGGGAGTGAACACTGAAGCTTTCTTT	CASSSLGVNTEAFF
TRBD1	TRBV7-8	TRBJ2-7	-	TGTGCCAGCAGCTTAAGTCAGGGGGCGCGCCAGTACTTC	CASSLSQGARQYF
TRBD1	TRBV5-1	TRBJ1-5	-	TGCGCCAGTGCAACAGGGGAACGAGATCAGCCCCAGCATTTT	CASATGERDQPQHF
-	TRBV25-1	TRBJ1-5	-	TGTGCCAGCGGTGCGGGGGGAAATCAGCCCCAGCATTTT	CASGAGGNQPQHF
-	TRBV5-1	TRBJ1-2	few	TGCGCCAGCAGCTTGCGTCCAGGGGACTATGGCTACACCTTC	CASSLRPGDYGYTF